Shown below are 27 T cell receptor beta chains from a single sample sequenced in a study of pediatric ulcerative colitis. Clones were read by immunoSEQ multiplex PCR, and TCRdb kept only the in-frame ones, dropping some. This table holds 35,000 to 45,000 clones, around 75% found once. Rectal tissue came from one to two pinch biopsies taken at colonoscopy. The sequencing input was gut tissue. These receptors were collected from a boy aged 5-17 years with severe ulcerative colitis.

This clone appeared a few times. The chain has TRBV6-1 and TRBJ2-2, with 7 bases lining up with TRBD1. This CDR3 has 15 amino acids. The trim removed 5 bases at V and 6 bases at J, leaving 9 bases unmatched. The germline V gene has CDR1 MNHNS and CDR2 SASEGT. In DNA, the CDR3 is TGTGCCAGCAGTCCCCCACAGGGGCGGGCCGGGGAGCTGTTTTTT. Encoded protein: CASSPPQGRAGELFF.

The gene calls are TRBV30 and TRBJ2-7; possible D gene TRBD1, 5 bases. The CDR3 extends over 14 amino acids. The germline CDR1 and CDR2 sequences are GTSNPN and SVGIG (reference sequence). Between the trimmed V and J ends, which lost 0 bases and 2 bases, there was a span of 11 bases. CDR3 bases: TGTGCCTGGAGTGTTGGGGCAGAAACCTACGAGCAGTACTTC. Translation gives CAWSVGAETYEQYF. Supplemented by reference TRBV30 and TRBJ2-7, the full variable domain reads SQTIHQWPATLVQPVGSPLSLECTVEGTSNPNLYWYRQAAGRGLQLLFYSVGIGQISSEVPQNLSASRPQDRQFILSSKKLLLSDSGFYLCAWSVGAETYEQYFGPGTRLTVT.

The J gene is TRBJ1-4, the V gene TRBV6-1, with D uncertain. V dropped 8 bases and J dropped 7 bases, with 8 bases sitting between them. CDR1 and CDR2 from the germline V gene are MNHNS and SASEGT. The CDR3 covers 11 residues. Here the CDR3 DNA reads TGTGCCAGCGGAGGGAGTGAAAAACTGTTTTTT. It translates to CASGGSEKLFF.

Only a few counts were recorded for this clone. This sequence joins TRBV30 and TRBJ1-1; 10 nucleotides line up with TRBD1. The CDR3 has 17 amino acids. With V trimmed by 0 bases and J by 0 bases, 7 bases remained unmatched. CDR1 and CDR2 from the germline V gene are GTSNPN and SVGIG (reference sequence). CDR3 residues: CAWSVRDRGFMNTEAFF. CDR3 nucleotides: TGTGCCTGGAGTGTTCGGGACAGGGGATTCATGAACACTGAAGCTTTCTTT.

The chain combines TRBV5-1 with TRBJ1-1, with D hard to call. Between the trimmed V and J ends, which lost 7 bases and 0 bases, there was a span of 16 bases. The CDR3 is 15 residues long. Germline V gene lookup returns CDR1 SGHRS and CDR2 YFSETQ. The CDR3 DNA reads TGCGCCAGCGGTATTGACGGCCTTATGAACACTGAAGCTTTCTTT. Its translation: CASGIDGLMNTEAFF.

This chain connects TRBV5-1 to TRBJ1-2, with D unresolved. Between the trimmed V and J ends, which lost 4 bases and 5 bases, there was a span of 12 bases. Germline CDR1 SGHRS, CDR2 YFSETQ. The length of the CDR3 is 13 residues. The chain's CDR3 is CASSPDGIYGYTF. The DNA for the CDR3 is TGCGCCAGCAGCCCGGACGGAATTTATGGCTACACCTTC.

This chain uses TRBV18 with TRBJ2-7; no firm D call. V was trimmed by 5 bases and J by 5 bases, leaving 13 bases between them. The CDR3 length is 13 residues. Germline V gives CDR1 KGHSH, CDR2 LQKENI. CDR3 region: CASSGPAADEQYF. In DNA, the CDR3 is TGTGCCAGCTCAGGGCCAGCAGCCGACGAGCAGTACTTC.

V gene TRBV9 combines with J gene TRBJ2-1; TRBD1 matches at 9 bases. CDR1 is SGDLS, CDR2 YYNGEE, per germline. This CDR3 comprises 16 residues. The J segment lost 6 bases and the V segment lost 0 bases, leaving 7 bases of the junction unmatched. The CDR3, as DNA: TGTGCCAGCAGCGTAGGTGGGACAGGGCTTGGCAATGAGCAGTTCTTC. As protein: CASSVGGTGLGNEQFF.

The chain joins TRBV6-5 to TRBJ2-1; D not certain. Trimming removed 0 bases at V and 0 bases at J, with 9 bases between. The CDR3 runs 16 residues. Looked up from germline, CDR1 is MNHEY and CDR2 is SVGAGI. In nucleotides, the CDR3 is TGTGCCAGCAGTTACTCGGGTCTAGGCTCCTACAATGAGCAGTTCTTC. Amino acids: CASSYSGLGSYNEQFF.

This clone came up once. CDR3: CASRTDSRGYTF. The CDR3 DNA reads as TGTGCCAGCAGAACGGACAGTAGAGGCTACACCTTC. J is TRBJ1-2 and V is TRBV5-6; D perhaps matches TRBD1 (6 bases). Germline lookup yields CDR1 SGHDT and CDR2 YYEEEE. The V gene lost 5 bases and the J gene lost 8 bases, with 13 bases spanning the gap. The CDR3 contains 12 residues. Variable domain in full (rest from reference TRBV5-6 and TRBJ1-2): DAGVTQSPTHLIKTRGQQVTLRCSPKSGHDTVSWYQQALGQGPQFIFQYYEEEERQRGNFPDRFSGHQFPNYSSELNVNALLLGDSALYLCASRTDSRGYTFGSGTRLTVV.

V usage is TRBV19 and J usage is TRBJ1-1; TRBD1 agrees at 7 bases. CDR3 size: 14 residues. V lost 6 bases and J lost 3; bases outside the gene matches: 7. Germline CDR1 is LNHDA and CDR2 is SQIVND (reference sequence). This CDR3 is CASSEQGTYTEAFF. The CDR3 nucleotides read TGTGCCAGTAGCGAACAGGGGACGTACACTGAAGCTTTCTTT.

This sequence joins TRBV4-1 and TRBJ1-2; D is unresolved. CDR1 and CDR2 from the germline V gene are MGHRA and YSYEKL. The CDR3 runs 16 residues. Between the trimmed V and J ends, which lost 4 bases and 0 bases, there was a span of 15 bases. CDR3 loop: CASSLSNRDPNYGYTF. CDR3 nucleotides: TGCGCCAGCAGCCTTTCAAACCGGGATCCTAACTATGGCTACACCTTC.

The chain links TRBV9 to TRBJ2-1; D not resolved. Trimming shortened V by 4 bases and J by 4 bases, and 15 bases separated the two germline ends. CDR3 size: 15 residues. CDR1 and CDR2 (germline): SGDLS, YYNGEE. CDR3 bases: TGTGCCAGCAGCCTAGACGTGGCGACTTACAATGAGCAGTTCTTC. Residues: CASSLDVATYNEQFF.

Here the CDR3 DNA reads TGTGCCATCAGTGAAAACAGGGACGGGGGGGCTGAAGCTTTCTTT. The encoded protein is CAISENRDGGAEAFF. The V and J genes are TRBV10-3 and TRBJ1-1; possibly TRBD1 for D (6 bases). Trimming took off 3 bases at V and 6 bases at J, with 17 bases between the two ends. The CDR3 loop spans 15 amino acids. Per germline, CDR1 ENHRY and CDR2 SYGVKD.

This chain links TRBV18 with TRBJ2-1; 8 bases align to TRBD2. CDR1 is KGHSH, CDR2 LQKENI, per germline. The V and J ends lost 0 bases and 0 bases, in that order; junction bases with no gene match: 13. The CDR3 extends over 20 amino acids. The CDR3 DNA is TGTGCCAGCTCACCACCCGGGACTAGTGGGGGGGCAAGCTCCTACAATGAGCAGTTCTTC. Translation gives CASSPPGTSGGASSYNEQFF.

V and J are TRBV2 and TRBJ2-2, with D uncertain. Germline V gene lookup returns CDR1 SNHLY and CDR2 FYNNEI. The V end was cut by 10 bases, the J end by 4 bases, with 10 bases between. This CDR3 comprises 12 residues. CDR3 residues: CATTDSTGELFF. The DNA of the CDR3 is TGTGCCACAACGGATAGCACCGGGGAGCTGTTTTTT.

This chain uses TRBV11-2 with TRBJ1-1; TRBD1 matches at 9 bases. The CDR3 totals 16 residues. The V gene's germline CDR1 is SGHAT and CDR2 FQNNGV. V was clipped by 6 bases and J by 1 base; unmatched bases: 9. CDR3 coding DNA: TGTGCCAGCAGTAACGCCCCGGGACAGGGGAACACTGAAGCTTTCTTT. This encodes CASSNAPGQGNTEAFF.

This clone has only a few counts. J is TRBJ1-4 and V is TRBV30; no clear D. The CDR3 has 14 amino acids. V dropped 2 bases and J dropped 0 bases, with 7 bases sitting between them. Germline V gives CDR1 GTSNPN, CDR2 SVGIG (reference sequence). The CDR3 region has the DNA TGTGCCTGGAGTAGTAGTGCAACTAATGAAAAACTGTTTTTT. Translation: CAWSSSATNEKLFF.

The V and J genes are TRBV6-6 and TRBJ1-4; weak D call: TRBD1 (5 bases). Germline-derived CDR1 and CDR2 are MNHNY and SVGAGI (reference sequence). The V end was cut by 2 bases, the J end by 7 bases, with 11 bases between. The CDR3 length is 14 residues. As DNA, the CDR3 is TGTGCCAGCAGTTACCCGGGGGAAGGTGAAAAACTGTTTTTT. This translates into CASSYPGEGEKLFF.

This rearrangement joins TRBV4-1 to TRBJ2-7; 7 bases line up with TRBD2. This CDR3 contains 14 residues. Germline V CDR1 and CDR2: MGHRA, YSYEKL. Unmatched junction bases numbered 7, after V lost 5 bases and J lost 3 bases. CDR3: CASSTSGGGYEQYF. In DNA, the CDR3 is TGCGCCAGCAGCACTAGTGGGGGGGGCTACGAGCAGTACTTC.

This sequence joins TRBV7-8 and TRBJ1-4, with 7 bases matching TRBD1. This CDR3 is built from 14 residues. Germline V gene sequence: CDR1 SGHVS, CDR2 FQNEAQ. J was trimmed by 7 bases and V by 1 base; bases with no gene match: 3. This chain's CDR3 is CASSLEGAREKLFF. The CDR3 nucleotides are TGTGCCAGCAGCTTAGAGGGGGCTCGTGAAAAACTGTTTTTT.

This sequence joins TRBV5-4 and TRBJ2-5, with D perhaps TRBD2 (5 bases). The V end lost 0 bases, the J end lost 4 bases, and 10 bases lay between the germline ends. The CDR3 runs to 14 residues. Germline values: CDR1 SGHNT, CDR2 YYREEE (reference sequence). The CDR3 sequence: CASSLGGLTETQYF. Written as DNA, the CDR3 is TGTGCCAGCAGCTTGGGAGGGTTGACAGAGACCCAGTACTTC.

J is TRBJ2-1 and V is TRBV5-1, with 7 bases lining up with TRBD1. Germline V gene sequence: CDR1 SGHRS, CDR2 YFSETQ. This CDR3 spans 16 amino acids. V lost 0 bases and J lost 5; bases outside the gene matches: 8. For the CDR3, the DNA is TGCGCCAGCAGCTTGGATCGGGACAGCGTAAACAATGAGCAGTTCTTC. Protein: CASSLDRDSVNNEQFF.

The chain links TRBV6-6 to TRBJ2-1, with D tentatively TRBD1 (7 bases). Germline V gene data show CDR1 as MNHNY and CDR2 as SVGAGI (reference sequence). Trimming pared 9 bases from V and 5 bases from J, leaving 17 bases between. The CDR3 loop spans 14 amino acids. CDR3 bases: TGTGCCAGTCAGGGGGGACTCAGGGACAATGAGCAGTTCTTC. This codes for CASQGGLRDNEQFF.

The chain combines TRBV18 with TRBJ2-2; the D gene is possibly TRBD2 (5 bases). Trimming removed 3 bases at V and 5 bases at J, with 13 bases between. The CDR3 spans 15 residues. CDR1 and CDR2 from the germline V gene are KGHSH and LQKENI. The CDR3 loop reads CASSPPMGGTGELFF. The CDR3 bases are TGTGCCAGCTCACCGCCCATGGGCGGGACCGGGGAGCTGTTTTTT.

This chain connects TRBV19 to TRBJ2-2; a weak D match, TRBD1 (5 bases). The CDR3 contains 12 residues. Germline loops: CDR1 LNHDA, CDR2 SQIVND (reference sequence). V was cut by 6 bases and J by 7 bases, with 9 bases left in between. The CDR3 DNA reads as TGTGCCAGTAGGGGGCTCGGCGGGGAGCTGTTTTTT. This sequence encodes CASRGLGGELFF. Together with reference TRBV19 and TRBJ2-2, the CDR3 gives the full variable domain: DGGITQSPKYLFRKEGQNVTLSCEQNLNHDAMYWYRQDPGQGLRLIYYSQIVNDFQKGDIAEGYSVSREKKESFPLTVTSAQKNPTAFYLCASRGLGGELFFGEGSRLTVL.

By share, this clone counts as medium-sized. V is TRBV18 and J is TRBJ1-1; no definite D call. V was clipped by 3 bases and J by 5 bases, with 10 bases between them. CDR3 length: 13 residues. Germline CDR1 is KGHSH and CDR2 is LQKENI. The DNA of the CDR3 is TGTGCCAGCTCACCCGGAGGGCTTACTGAAGCTTTCTTT. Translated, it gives CASSPGGLTEAFF.